This T cell receptor beta chain was sequenced for a study of T-cell reconstitution after alpha-beta-depleted transplantation in children. General observations from the study: It was newly produced T cells that mostly accounted for T-cell counts and diversity one year after transplant.

This clonotype appeared many times. Its antigen is not identified. Using unique molecular identifiers, the investigators prepared the TCRbeta library. MiXCR was run by TCRdb on the PCR reads, yielding one entry per CDR3 protein. The sample includes some 120,000 distinct CDR3 sequences, approximately 10% of them seen just once. The germline V gene has CDR1 DFQATT and CDR2 SNEGSKA (reference sequence). CDR3 length: 13 amino acids. V usage is TRBV20-1 and J usage is TRBJ2-1; D could derive from TRBD1 or TRBD2 (5 bases each). The receptor was isolated from a boy aged 2 to 9 with acute lymphoblastic leukemia, due to receive a stem cell transplant. Source: PBMCs, taken before TCRalphabeta/CD19-depleted stem cell transplant. The CDR3: CSAAGTTVNEQFF. The CDR3 nucleotides are TGCAGCGCCGCCGGGACGACAGTTAATGAGCAGTTCTTC.